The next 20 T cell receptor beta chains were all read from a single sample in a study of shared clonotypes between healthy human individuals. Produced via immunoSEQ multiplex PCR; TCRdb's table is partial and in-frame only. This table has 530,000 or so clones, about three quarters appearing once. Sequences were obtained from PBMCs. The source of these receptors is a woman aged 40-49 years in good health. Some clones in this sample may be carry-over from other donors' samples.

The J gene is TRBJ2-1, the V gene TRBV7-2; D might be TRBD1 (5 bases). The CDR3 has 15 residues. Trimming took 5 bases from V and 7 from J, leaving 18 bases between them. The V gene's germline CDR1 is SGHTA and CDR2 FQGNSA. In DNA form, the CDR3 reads TGTGCCAGCAGCCCCAGCTATTCAGGGTGGAATGAGCAGTTCTTC. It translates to CASSPSYSGWNEQFF.

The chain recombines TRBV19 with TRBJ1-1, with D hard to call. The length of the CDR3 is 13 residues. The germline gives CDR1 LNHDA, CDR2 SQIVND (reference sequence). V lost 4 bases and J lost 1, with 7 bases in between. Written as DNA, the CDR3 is TGTGCCAGTAGTACCAACAGGAACACTGAAGCTTTCTTT. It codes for CASSTNRNTEAFF.

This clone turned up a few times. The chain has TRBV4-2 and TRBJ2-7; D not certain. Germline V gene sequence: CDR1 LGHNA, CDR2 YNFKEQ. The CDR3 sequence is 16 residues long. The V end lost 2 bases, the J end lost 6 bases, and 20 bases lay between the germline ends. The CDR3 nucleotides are TGTGCCAGCAGCCAAACTCCAGACCTTTCGAGAGGCGAGCAGTACTTC. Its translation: CASSQTPDLSRGEQYF.

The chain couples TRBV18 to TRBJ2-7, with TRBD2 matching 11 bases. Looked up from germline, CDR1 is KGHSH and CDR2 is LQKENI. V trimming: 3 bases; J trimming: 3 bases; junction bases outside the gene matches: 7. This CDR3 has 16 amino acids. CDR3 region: CASSPEGTSGIYEQYF. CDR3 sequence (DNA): TGTGCCAGCTCACCTGAAGGGACTAGCGGTATCTACGAGCAGTACTTC.

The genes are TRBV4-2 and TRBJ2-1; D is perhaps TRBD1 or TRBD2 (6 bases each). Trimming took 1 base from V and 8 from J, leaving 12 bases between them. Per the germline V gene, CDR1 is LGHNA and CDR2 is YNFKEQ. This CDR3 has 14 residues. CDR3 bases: TGTGCCAGCAGCCAAGGTCCGGGGGCCCATGAGCAGTTCTTC. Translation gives CASSQGPGAHEQFF.

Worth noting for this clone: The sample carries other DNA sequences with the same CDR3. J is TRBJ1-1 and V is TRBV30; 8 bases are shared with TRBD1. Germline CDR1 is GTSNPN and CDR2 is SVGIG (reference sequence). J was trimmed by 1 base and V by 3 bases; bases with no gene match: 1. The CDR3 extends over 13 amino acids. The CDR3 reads CAWSRGPNTEAFF. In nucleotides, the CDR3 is TGTGCCTGGAGCAGGGGGCCGAACACTGAAGCTTTCTTT. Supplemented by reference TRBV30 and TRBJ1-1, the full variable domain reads SQTIHQWPATLVQPVGSPLSLECTVEGTSNPNLYWYRQAAGRGLQLLFYSVGIGQISSEVPQNLSASRPQDRQFILSSKKLLLSDSGFYLCAWSRGPNTEAFFGQGTRLTVV.

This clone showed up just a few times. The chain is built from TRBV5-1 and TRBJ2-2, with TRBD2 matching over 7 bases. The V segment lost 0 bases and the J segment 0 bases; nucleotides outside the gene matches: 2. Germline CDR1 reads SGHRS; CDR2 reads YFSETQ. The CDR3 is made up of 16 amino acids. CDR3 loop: CASSLVGGSNTGELFF. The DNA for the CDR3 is TGCGCCAGCAGCTTGGTGGGAGGGTCGAACACCGGGGAGCTGTTTTTT.

CDR3 DNA sequence: TGCAGCGCCGCCTCTGGGACCTTATACAATGAGCAGTTCTTC. Protein sequence: CSAASGTLYNEQFF. The J gene is TRBJ2-1, the V gene TRBV29-1; D possibly matches TRBD1 or TRBD2 (5 bases each). There are 14 residues in the CDR3. Germline lookup yields CDR1 SQVTM and CDR2 ANQGSEA. Deletions cut 7 bases from V and 4 bases from J, with 17 bases between.

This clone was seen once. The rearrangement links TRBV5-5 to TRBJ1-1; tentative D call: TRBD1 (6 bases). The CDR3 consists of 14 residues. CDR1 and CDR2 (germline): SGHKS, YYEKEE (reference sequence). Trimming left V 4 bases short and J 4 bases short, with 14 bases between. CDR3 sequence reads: CASSLTAGATEAFF. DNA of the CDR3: TGTGCCAGCAGCCTAACCGCAGGGGCCACTGAAGCTTTCTTT.

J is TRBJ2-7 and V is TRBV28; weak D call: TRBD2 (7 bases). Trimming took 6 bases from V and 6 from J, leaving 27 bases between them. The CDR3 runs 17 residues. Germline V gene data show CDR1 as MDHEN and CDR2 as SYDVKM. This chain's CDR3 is CASRPQGGGQVRFEQYF. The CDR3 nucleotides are TGTGCCAGCAGACCCCAGGGAGGGGGGCAGGTTCGATTCGAGCAGTACTTC.

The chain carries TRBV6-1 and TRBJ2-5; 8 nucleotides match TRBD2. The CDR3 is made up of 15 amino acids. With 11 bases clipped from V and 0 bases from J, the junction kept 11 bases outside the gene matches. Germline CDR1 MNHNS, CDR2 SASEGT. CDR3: CALSNTGGYQETQYF. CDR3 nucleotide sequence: TGTGCCCTCAGCAATACGGGAGGGTACCAAGAGACCCAGTACTTC.

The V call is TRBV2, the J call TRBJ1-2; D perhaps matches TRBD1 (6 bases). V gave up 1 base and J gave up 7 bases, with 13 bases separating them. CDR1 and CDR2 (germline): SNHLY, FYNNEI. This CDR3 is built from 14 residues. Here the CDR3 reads CASSEGLRGLGYTF. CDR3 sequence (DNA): TGTGCCAGCAGTGAAGGCCTCAGGGGCCTTGGCTACACCTTC. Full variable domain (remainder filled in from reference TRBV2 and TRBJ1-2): EPEVTQTPSHQVTQMGQEVILRCVPISNHLYFYWYRQILGQKVEFLVSFYNNEISEKSEIFDDQFSVERPDGSNFTLKIRSTKLEDSAMYFCASSEGLRGLGYTFGSGTRLTVV.

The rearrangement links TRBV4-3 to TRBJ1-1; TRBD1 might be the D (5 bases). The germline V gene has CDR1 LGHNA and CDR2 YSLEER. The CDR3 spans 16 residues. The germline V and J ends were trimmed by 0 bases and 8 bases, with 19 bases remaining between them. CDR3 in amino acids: CASSQDVGEGSEEAFF. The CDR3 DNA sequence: TGCGCCAGCAGCCAAGATGTGGGGGAGGGGAGCGAGGAAGCTTTCTTT.

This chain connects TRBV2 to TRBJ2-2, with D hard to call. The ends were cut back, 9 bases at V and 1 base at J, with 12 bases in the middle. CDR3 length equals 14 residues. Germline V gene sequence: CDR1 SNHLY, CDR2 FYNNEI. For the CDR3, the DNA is TGTGCCAGTGGACCGAGGCAGAACACCGGGGAGCTGTTTTTT. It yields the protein CASGPRQNTGELFF.

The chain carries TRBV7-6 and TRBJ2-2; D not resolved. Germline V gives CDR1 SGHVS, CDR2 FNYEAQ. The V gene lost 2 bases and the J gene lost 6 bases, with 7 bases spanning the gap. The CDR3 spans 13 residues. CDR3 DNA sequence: TGTGCCAGCAGCTTATCGGCCTCCGGGGAGCTGTTTTTT. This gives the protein CASSLSASGELFF.

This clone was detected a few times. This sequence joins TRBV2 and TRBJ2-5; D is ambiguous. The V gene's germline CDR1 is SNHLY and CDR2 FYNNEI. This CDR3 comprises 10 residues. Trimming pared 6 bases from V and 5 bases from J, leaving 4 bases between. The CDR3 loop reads CASRMETQYF. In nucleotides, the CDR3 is TGTGCCAGCAGGATGGAGACCCAGTACTTC.

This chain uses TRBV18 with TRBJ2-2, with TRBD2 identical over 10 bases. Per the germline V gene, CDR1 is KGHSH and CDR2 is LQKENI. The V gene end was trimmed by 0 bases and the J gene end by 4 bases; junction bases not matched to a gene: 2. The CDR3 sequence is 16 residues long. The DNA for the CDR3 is TGTGCCAGCTCACCACCGGCTAGCGGGGGCACCGGGGAGCTGTTTTTT. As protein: CASSPPASGGTGELFF.

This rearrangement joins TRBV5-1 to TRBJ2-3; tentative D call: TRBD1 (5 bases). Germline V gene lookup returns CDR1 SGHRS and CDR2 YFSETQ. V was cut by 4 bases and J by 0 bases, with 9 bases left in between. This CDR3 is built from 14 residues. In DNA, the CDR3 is TGCGCCAGCAGCCAGGGCGACAGCACAGATACGCAGTATTTT. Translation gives CASSQGDSTDTQYF.

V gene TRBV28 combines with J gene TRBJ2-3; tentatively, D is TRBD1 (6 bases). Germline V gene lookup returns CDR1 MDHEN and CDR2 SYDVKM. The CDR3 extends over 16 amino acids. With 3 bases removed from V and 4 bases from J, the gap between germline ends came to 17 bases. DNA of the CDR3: TGTGCCAGCAGTTTTTCCCCCAGGGGCGTCGCAGATACGCAGTATTTT. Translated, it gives CASSFSPRGVADTQYF.

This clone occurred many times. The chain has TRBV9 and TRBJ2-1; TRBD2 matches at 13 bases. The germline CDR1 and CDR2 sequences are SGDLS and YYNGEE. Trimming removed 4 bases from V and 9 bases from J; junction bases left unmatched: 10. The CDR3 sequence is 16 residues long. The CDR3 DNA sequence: TGTGCCAGCAGCAAACTACTAGCGGGAGGGCCGGGTGAGCAGTTCTTC. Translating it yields CASSKLLAGGPGEQFF.